Listed below are T cell receptor beta chains from one sample, sequenced in a study of immune characteristics of hereditary and idiopathic chronic pancreatitis. Method: immunoSEQ multiplex PCR; TCRdb's copy keeps in-frame clones and lacks some. The sample gives about 2,000 clones, roughly 80% of which show up once; approximately 17% is in the top ten. The specimen sequenced was pancreas tissue with idiopathic chronic pancreatitis. The receptor set was obtained from a human donor with chronic pancreatitis. Each CDR3 is given with its conserved first and last residue. Fields, in order: clone size, V gene, D gene, J gene, CDR3 DNA, CDR3 protein. A D gene is named only where the DNA matches it firmly. Size tells how often a clone was seen (once, few, many) or the class of an expanded clone, and some rows leave it out.

.	TRBV5-6	TRBD2	TRBJ2-1	TGTGCCAGCAGCTTGGACCCAGCGGGAGGCGATGAGCAGTTCTTC	CASSLDPAGGDEQFF
.	TRBV19	.	TRBJ1-2	TGTGCCAGTAGTACCTTGGAGAAACCTAACTATGGCTACACCTTC	CASSTLEKPNYGYTF
once	TRBV3-1/TRBV3-2	.	TRBJ1-4	TGTGCCAGCAGCCAAGGTGGCCAAGAAAAACTGTTTTTT	CASSQGGQEKLFF
.	TRBV6-2/TRBV6-3	.	TRBJ2-3	TGTGCCAGCAGTTACCGACCGCTGCCGCAGGCAGATACGCAGTATTTT	CASSYRPLPQADTQYF
.	TRBV5-4	.	TRBJ2-1	TGTGCCAGCAGGTCGGTGGGTTATGAGCAGTTCTTC	CASRSVGYEQFF
.	TRBV6-4	TRBD2	TRBJ2-2	TGTGCCAGCAGTGACGGGAGGGACACCGGGGAGCTGTTTTTT	CASSDGRDTGELFF
once	TRBV10-3	TRBD2	TRBJ2-1	TGTGCCATCAGTCGCGGGGAGGGTGGCAATGAGCAGTTCTTC	CAISRGEGGNEQFF
.	TRBV24-1	.	TRBJ2-7	TGTGCCACCAGTGATTCAGGAGTCTCCTACGAGCAGTACTTC	CATSDSGVSYEQYF
.	TRBV13	.	TRBJ2-2	TGTGCCAGCAGCTTAGAGTCAGGGAGTCCCGGGGAGCTGTTTTTT	CASSLESGSPGELFF
.	TRBV19	TRBD2	TRBJ2-3	TGTGCCAGTAGTATAGTGGCGGGAGAGGGCACAGATACGCAGTATTTT	CASSIVAGEGTDTQYF
few	TRBV3-1/TRBV3-2	.	TRBJ1-5	TGTGCCAGCAGCCAGCTCAAAGAGTCAGTCCCGAATCAGCCCCAGCATTTT	CASSQLKESVPNQPQHF
.	TRBV15	TRBD1	TRBJ2-1	TGTGCCACCAGCAGAGATCGGTCAGGGGGTTACAATGAGCAGTTCTTC	CATSRDRSGGYNEQFF
.	TRBV11-3	.	TRBJ2-2	TGTGCCAGCAGCTTAGATTTCGCTGGGGAGCTGTTTTTT	CASSLDFAGELFF
.	TRBV30	TRBD1	TRBJ2-3	TGTGCCTGGAATGGTCAGGGCAGGGGGCCCCCAGATACGCAGTATTTT	CAWNGQGRGPPDTQYF
.	TRBV12-3/TRBV12-4	.	TRBJ1-1	TGTGCCAGCAGTTTCGGACACGAAGCTTTCTTT	CASSFGHEAFF
once	TRBV9	TRBD2	TRBJ2-3	TGTGCCAGCAGCGGGGGGACTAGCGGGTTGACAGATACGCAGTATTTT	CASSGGTSGLTDTQYF
once	TRBV7-3	.	TRBJ2-3	TGTGCCAGCAGCTCGAGCACAGATACGCAGTATTTT	CASSSSTDTQYF
.	TRBV6-1	.	TRBJ1-1	TGTGCCAGCAGTAATGGGGATGAAGCTTTCTTT	CASSNGDEAFF
.	TRBV7-3	.	TRBJ1-2	TGTGCCAGCAGACTGGGACGCCACAACTATGGCTACACCTTC	CASRLGRHNYGYTF
few	TRBV7-9	TRBD2	TRBJ2-5	TGTGCCAGCAGAACGGGTCTAGCGGGGGTTAAAGAGACCCAGTACTTC	CASRTGLAGVKETQYF
.	TRBV11-1	.	TRBJ2-3	TGTGCCAGCAGCTTCCGACAGGAATGGGGAGATACGCAGTATTTT	CASSFRQEWGDTQYF
.	TRBV9	TRBD2	TRBJ2-1	TGTGCCAGCTCTGCCCCGGCGGGAGCGGGAAATGAGCAGTTCTTC	CASSAPAGAGNEQFF
.	TRBV6-5	TRBD2	TRBJ2-5	TGTGCCAGCAGTCTCCTTATGGGGGGGGAGACCCAGTACTTC	CASSLLMGGETQYF
.	TRBV6-2/TRBV6-3	.	TRBJ2-3	TGTGCCAGCAGTTCCCTCTTGGGGGTCTTGGTTTTT	CASSSLLGVLVF
large	TRBV9	.	TRBJ2-7	TGTGCCAGCAGTGAATCAAGGGGGGGCGAGCCCTACGAGCAGTACTTC	CASSESRGGEPYEQYF
.	TRBV20-1	.	TRBJ2-7	TGCAGTGCTAGTGTTAGCGGAGACCCCTCCTACGAGCAGTACTTC	CSASVSGDPSYEQYF
.	TRBV20-1	.	TRBJ2-1	TGCACCCCGACACGTTACAATGAGCAGTTCTTC	CTPTRYNEQFF
.	TRBV7-2	TRBD2	TRBJ2-3	TGTGCCAGCAGCTTAGAACGAGCGGGGGGGAAGGCAGATACGCAGTATTTT	CASSLERAGGKADTQYF
.	TRBV6-6	TRBD2	TRBJ2-1	TGTGCCAGCAGTTACAGGAGCGGGAGCAACTATGAGCAGTTCTTC	CASSYRSGSNYEQFF
.	TRBV19	.	TRBJ2-5	TGTGCCAGTAGTATTGGTAGGGAGGAGACCCAGTACTTC	CASSIGREETQYF
.	TRBV28	TRBD1	TRBJ1-2	TGTGCCAGCAGCCCGGGGACAGCTAACTATGGCTACACCTTC	CASSPGTANYGYTF
.	TRBV7-6	.	TRBJ2-3	TGTGCCAGCAGCTTAGGGCGGGAAGATACGCAGTATTTT	CASSLGREDTQYF
.	TRBV10-3	.	TRBJ1-3	TGTGCCGCTGGGACCGCTAGCTCTGGAAACACCATATATTTT	CAAGTASSGNTIYF
.	TRBV19	.	TRBJ1-6	TGTGCCAGTAGCCCCGGCGTGGGGGGGGAGAGCTCACCCCTCCACTTT	CASSPGVGGESSPLHF
.	TRBV19	.	TRBJ1-1	TGTGCCAGTAGTACACCGGGGCTAAAACTTGAAGCTTTCTTT	CASSTPGLKLEAFF
.	TRBV7-7	TRBD2	TRBJ2-7	TGTGCCAGCACCACCACCGGGACTAGCACCTTCTACGAGCAGTACTTC	CASTTTGTSTFYEQYF
.	TRBV6-5	.	TRBJ1-2	TGTGCCAGCACCCTAGGGGAATATGGCTACACCTTC	CASTLGEYGYTF